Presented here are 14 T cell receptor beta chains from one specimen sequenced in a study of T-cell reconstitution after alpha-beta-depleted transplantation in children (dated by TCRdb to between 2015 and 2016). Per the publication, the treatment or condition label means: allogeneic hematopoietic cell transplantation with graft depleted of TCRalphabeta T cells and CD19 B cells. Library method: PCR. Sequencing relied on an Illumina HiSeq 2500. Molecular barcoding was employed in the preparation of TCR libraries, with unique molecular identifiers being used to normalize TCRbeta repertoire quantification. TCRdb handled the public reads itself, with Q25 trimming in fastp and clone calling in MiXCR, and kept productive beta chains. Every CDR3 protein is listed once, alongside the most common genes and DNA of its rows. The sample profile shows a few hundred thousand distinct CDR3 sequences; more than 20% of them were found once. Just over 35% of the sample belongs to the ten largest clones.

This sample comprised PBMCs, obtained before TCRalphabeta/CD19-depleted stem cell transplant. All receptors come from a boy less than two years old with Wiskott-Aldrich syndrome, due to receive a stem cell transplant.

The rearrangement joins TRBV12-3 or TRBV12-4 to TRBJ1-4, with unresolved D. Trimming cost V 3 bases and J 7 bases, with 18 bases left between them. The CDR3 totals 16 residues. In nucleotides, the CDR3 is TGTGCCAGCAGTTTTTATATCGGGAGGCAAGGTGAAAAACTGTTTTTT. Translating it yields CASSFYIGRQGEKLFF.

CDR3 DNA: TGTGCCAGCAGTCTTCCAGTGAAACACATGAACACTGAAGCTTTCTTT. Its translation is CASSLPVKHMNTEAFF. The chain combines TRBV28 with TRBJ1-1, with D hard to call. Per the germline V gene, CDR1 is MDHEN and CDR2 is SYDVKM. CDR3 length: 16 residues. V gave up 5 bases and J gave up 0 bases, with 16 bases separating them.

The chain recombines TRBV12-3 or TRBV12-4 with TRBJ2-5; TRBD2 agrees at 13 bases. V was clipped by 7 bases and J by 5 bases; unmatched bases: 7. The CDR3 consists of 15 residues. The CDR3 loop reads CASTRLAGGAETQYF. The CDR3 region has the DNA TGTGCCAGCACCCGACTAGCGGGAGGTGCGGAGACCCAGTACTTC.

The CDR3: CSARVPGEAFF. The CDR3 nucleotides are TGCAGTGCTAGAGTCCCGGGGGAAGCTTTCTTT. This chain uses TRBV20-1 with TRBJ1-1; the D is unclear. The CDR3 is 11 residues long. Per the germline V gene, CDR1 is DFQATT and CDR2 is SNEGSKA (reference sequence). The germline V and J ends were trimmed by 1 base and 8 bases, with 8 bases remaining between them.

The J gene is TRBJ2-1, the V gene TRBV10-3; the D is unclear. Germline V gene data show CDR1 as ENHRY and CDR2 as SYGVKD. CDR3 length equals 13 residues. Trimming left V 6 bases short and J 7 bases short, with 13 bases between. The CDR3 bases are TGTGCCATCAGGCTGAGGAGAGGAAATGAGCAGTTCTTC. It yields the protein CAIRLRRGNEQFF.

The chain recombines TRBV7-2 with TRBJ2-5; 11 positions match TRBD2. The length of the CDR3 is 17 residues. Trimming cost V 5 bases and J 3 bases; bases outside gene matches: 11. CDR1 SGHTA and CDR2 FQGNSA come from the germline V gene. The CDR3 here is CASSTRPSTSGKETQYF. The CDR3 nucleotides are TGTGCCAGCAGCACGCGCCCCTCGACTAGCGGGAAAGAGACCCAGTACTTC.

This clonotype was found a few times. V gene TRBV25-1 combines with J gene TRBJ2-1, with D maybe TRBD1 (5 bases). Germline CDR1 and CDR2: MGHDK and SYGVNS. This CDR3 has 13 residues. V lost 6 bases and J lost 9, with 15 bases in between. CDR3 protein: CASRGKGYGEQFF. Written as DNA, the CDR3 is TGTGCCAGCAGGGGCAAGGGGTATGGTGAGCAGTTCTTC.

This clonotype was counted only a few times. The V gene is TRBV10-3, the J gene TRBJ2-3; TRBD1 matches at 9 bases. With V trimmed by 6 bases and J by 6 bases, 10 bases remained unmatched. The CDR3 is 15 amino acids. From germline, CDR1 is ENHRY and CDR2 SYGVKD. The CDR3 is CAIRETGTGSDTQYF. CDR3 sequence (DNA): TGTGCCATCAGAGAAACCGGGACAGGGTCCGATACGCAGTATTTT.

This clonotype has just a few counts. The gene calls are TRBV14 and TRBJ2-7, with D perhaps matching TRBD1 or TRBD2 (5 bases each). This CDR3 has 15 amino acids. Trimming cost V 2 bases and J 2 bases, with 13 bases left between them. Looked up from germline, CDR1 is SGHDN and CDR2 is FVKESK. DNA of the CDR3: TGTGCCAGCAGCCAATTAGCGCAGGGCCCCTACGAGCAGTACTTC. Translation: CASSQLAQGPYEQYF.

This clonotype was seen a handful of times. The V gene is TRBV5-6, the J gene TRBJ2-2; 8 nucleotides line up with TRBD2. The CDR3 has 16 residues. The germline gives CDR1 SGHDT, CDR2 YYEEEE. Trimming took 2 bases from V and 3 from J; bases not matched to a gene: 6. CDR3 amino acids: CASSLIAGPDTGELFF. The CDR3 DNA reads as TGTGCCAGCAGCTTAATAGCGGGACCCGACACCGGGGAGCTGTTTTTT.

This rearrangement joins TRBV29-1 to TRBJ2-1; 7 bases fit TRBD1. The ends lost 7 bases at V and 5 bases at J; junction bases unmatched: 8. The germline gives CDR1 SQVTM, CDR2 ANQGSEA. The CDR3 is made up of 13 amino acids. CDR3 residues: CSGRSGGDNEQFF. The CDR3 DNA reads TGCAGCGGACGGTCAGGGGGAGACAATGAGCAGTTCTTC.

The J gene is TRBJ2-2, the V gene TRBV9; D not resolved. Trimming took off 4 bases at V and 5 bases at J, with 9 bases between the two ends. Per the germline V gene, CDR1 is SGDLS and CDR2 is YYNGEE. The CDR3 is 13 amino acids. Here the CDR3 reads CASSSDLTGELFF. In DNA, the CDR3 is TGTGCCAGCAGCTCAGACTTGACCGGGGAGCTGTTTTTT. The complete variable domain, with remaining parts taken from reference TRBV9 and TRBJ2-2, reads DSGVTQTPKHLITATGQRVTLRCSPRSGDLSVYWYQQSLDQGLQFLIQYYNGEERAKGNILERFSAQQFPDLHSELNLSSLELGDSALYFCASSSDLTGELFFGEGSRLTVL.

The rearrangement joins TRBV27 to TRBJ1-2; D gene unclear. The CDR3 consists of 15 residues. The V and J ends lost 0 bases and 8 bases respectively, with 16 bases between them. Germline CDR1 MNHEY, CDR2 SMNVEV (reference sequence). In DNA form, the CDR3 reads TGTGCCAGCAGTTTATCGGGAGCCCCCCCGCGCGGCTACACCTTC. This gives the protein CASSLSGAPPRGYTF.

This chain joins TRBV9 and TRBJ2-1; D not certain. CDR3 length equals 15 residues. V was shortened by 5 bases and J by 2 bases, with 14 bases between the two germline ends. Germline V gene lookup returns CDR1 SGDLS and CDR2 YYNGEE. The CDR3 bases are TGTGCCAGCAGAGCCCTAGGACCCCCCTACAATGAGCAGTTCTTC. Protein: CASRALGPPYNEQFF.